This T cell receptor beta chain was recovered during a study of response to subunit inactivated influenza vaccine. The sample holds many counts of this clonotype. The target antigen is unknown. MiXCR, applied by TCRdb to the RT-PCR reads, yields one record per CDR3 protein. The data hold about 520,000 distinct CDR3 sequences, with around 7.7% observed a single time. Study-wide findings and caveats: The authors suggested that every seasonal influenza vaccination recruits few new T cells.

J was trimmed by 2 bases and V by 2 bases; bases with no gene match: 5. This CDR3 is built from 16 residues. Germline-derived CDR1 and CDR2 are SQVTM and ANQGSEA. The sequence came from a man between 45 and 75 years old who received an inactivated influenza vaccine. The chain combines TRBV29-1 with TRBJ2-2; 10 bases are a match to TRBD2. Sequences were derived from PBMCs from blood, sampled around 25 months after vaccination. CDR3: CSVELRTSGNTGELFF. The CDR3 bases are TGCAGCGTTGAACTCCGGACTAGCGGTAACACCGGGGAGCTGTTTTTT.